The entry that follows covers one TCR beta chain sequence. Original processing methods: Estimation of nucleated cell counts was performed using reference gene primer amplification. Libraries were prepared by immunoSEQ multiplex PCR; TCRdb keeps only in-frame clonotypes and omits some of them. The V and J calls and clone size are taken from that table; D and trimming were inferred from the DNA. This table holds tens of thousands of clones, approximately 91% found once. This specimen comes from a study of blood T cell repertoires in COVID-19. Overall study: Sites across the United States, Italy and Spain contributed samples from acute and convalescent COVID-19. T cells, B-cell-depleted T cells, or PBMCs supplied cDNA or gDNA.

The CDR3 is 16 residues long. Germline lookup yields CDR1 LGHDT and CDR2 YNNKEL (reference sequence). V lost 0 bases and J 3 bases, leaving 12 bases between the germline ends. The rearrangement links TRBV3-1 (or the pseudogene TRBV3-2) to TRBJ1-3; D possibly corresponds to TRBD1 (5 bases). Sequencing was done on a sample of peripheral blood. The source is a human donor with active COVID-19. The donor label of this sample is uncertain. The CDR3 is CASSQDPGFGGNTIYF. The CDR3 coding sequence is TGTGCCAGCAGCCAAGATCCAGGGTTTGGTGGAAACACCATATATTTT.